These 23 T cell receptor beta chains came from one sample sequenced in a study of blood T cell repertoires in COVID-19. This table comes from immunoSEQ multiplex PCR, and its TCRdb copy is limited to in-frame clones, with some not included. The sample holds 250,000 to 350,000 clones, approximately 85% seen once. Sequenced sample: peripheral blood. The receptors here all came from a man between 18 and 29 years old with active or convalescent COVID-19.

The chain combines TRBV10-1 with TRBJ1-1; possible D gene TRBD1, 5 bases. Germline lookup yields CDR1 WNHNN and CDR2 SYGVQD (reference sequence). Trimming cost V 5 bases and J 0 bases, with 7 bases left between them. This CDR3 spans 13 amino acids. The CDR3: CASSKGMNTEAFF. Here the CDR3 DNA reads TGCGCCAGCAGTAAGGGGATGAACACTGAAGCTTTCTTT.

This clone appeared a few times. Here the CDR3 reads CASSFSRGQGGTEAFF. The CDR3 nucleotides are TGTGCCAGCAGCTTCTCGCGGGGACAGGGTGGCACTGAAGCTTTCTTT. The chain has TRBV7-9 and TRBJ1-1; 9 bases line up with TRBD1. Germline V gene lookup returns CDR1 SEHNR and CDR2 FQNEAQ (reference sequence). The V and J ends lost 3 bases and 4 bases, in that order; junction bases with no gene match: 9. This CDR3 has 16 amino acids.

The chain is built from TRBV13 and TRBJ1-5; no clear D gene. This CDR3 region has 12 residues. CDR1 and CDR2 (germline): PRHDT, FYEKMQ (reference sequence). V was trimmed by 3 bases and J by 4 bases, leaving 4 bases between them. CDR3 in amino acids: CASSFFNQPQHF. CDR3 nucleotides: TGTGCCAGCAGCTTCTTTAATCAGCCCCAGCATTTT. The variable domain in full, with the rest retrieved from reference TRBV13 and TRBJ1-5, is AAGVIQSPRHLIKEKRETATLKCYPIPRHDTVYWYQQGPGQDPQFLISFYEKMQSDKGSIPDRFSAQQFSDYHSELNMSSLELGDSALYFCASSFFNQPQHFGDGTRLSIL.

The chain recombines TRBV11-2 with TRBJ1-2; no firm D call. Germline V gene data show CDR1 as SGHAT and CDR2 as FQNNGV. The CDR3 covers 14 residues. V was clipped by 1 base and J by 8 bases, with 14 bases between them. Here the CDR3 reads CASSLGRSGFGYTF. The CDR3 DNA reads TGTGCCAGCAGCTTAGGTCGGTCGGGATTCGGCTACACCTTC.

This chain connects TRBV6-6 to TRBJ1-1, with TRBD1 matching over 9 bases. The CDR3 spans 13 residues. The germline CDR1 and CDR2 sequences are MNHNY and SVGAGI (reference sequence). V lost 5 bases to trimming and J lost 10 bases; unmatched junction nucleotides: 8. CDR3 region: CASSGDREGAAFF. The CDR3 coding sequence is TGTGCCAGCAGTGGGGACAGGGAAGGAGCAGCTTTCTTT.

The chain employs TRBV11-2 and TRBJ1-6; D ambiguous. Trimming shortened V by 1 base and J by 11 bases, and 15 bases separated the two germline ends. Germline V gene lookup returns CDR1 SGHAT and CDR2 FQNNGV. The CDR3 runs to 15 residues. CDR3 DNA sequence: TGTGCCAGCAGCTTAGGCAGTGCGGGGTTTCCACCCCTCCACTTT. Protein: CASSLGSAGFPPLHF.

The CDR3 DNA reads as TGTGCCAGCAGGCGGGATGTAAACACTGAAGCTTTCTTT. This sequence encodes CASRRDVNTEAFF. This rearrangement joins TRBV2 to TRBJ1-1; D gene unclear. Looked up from germline, CDR1 is SNHLY and CDR2 is FYNNEI. CDR3 length: 13 amino acids. Trimming stripped 6 bases from V and 2 bases from J, with 10 bases between.

The V gene is TRBV7-9, the J gene TRBJ2-5; tentatively, D is TRBD2 (5 bases). The CDR3 runs 14 residues. Germline CDR1 SEHNR, CDR2 FQNEAQ (reference sequence). Trimming shortened V by 0 bases and J by 5 bases, and 10 bases separated the two germline ends. The CDR3 loop reads CASSLALRGETQYF. The CDR3 coding sequence is TGTGCCAGCAGCTTAGCGCTAAGAGGGGAGACCCAGTACTTC.

This chain connects TRBV4-1 to TRBJ2-5, with 13 bases fitting TRBD2. There are 17 residues in the CDR3. The germline gives CDR1 MGHRA, CDR2 YSYEKL. Trimming removed 4 bases from V and 4 bases from J; junction bases left unmatched: 9. Here the CDR3 DNA reads TGCGCCAGCAGCCTCCAACCGGGACTAGCGGGGAGAGAGACCCAGTACTTC. Translated, it gives CASSLQPGLAGRETQYF.

The chain joins TRBV19 to TRBJ1-2; TRBD1 agrees at 7 bases. Germline V gene lookup returns CDR1 LNHDA and CDR2 SQIVND (reference sequence). The CDR3 length is 11 residues. Germline trimming cut 8 bases from V and 5 bases from J; bases unmatched to any gene: 2. This chain's CDR3 is CASGQEYGYTF. Here the CDR3 DNA reads TGTGCCAGTGGACAGGAATATGGCTACACCTTC.

V and J are TRBV4-3 and TRBJ2-5, with 10 bases fitting TRBD1. Germline lookup yields CDR1 LGHNA and CDR2 YSLEER. The CDR3 loop spans 17 amino acids. V shed 1 base, J shed 5 bases, and the junction held 10 bases outside the gene matches. The CDR3 here is CASSQGPGTGAGETQYF. In DNA form, the CDR3 reads TGCGCCAGCAGCCAAGGACCCGGGACAGGGGCGGGGGAGACCCAGTACTTC.

The V and J genes are TRBV2 and TRBJ2-7; the match to TRBD2 covers 14 bases. The CDR3 is made up of 16 amino acids. Germline lookup yields CDR1 SNHLY and CDR2 FYNNEI. The J segment lost 3 bases and the V segment lost 4 bases, leaving 5 bases of the junction unmatched. The CDR3 region is CASSGGGTSGGYEQYF. The CDR3 DNA reads TGTGCCAGCAGTGGGGGAGGGACTAGCGGGGGCTACGAGCAGTACTTC. Variable domain in full (rest from reference TRBV2 and TRBJ2-7): EPEVTQTPSHQVTQMGQEVILRCVPISNHLYFYWYRQILGQKVEFLVSFYNNEISEKSEIFDDQFSVERPDGSNFTLKIRSTKLEDSAMYFCASSGGGTSGGYEQYFGPGTRLTVT.

The chain recombines TRBV12-3 or TRBV12-4 with TRBJ2-7; D call uncertain. This CDR3 is built from 13 residues. Trimming pared 0 bases from V and 2 bases from J, leaving 5 bases between. This chain's CDR3 is CASSLATTYEQYF. The CDR3 DNA reads TGTGCCAGCAGTTTAGCGACAACCTACGAGCAGTACTTC.

The V call is TRBV13, the J call TRBJ1-5; D gene ambiguous. The ends were cut back, 3 bases at V and 2 bases at J, with 8 bases in the middle. Germline V gene data show CDR1 as PRHDT and CDR2 as FYEKMQ (reference sequence). This CDR3 spans 14 amino acids. The CDR3 DNA sequence: TGTGCCAGCAGCTTGGGCCCCGGCAATCAGCCCCAGCATTTT. Translated: CASSLGPGNQPQHF.

This CDR3 is CASRSGGAPTGELFF. The CDR3 DNA reads as TGTGCCAGCAGAAGCGGGGGGGCCCCAACCGGGGAGCTGTTTTTT. The chain joins TRBV2 to TRBJ2-2; 10 positions agree with TRBD2. Germline V gene lookup returns CDR1 SNHLY and CDR2 FYNNEI. V shed 6 bases, J shed 5 bases, and the junction held 6 bases outside the gene matches. This CDR3 region has 15 residues.

The chain recombines TRBV4-1 with TRBJ1-6; the D gene is possibly TRBD1 (6 bases). CDR1 MGHRA and CDR2 YSYEKL come from the germline V gene. Trimming shortened V by 3 bases and J by 6 bases, and 12 bases separated the two germline ends. The CDR3 length is 15 residues. The CDR3 region has the DNA TGCGCCAGCAGCCACCCTGGACAGATTAATTCACCCCTCCACTTT. This sequence encodes CASSHPGQINSPLHF.

This chain uses TRBV14 with TRBJ1-1, with a possible D match to TRBD1 (5 bases). CDR3 length: 14 amino acids. The ends were cut back, 5 bases at V and 3 bases at J, with 13 bases in the middle. Germline V gene lookup returns CDR1 SGHDN and CDR2 FVKESK. The CDR3 DNA reads TGTGCCAGCAGCTCCCCAGGGCTGTACACTGAAGCTTTCTTT. Translating gives CASSSPGLYTEAFF.

J is TRBJ1-1 and V is TRBV12-5, with no clear D. Between the trimmed V and J ends, which lost 5 bases and 4 bases, there was a span of 14 bases. The CDR3 totals 14 residues. Per the germline V gene, CDR1 is LGHNT and CDR2 is FRNRAP. CDR3 region: CASGTWGGITEAFF. The CDR3, as DNA: TGTGCTAGTGGTACATGGGGAGGGATCACTGAAGCTTTCTTT.

The gene calls are TRBV12-5 and TRBJ2-7, with TRBD2 identical over 9 bases. CDR1 LGHNT and CDR2 FRNRAP come from the germline V gene. The CDR3 has 17 residues. V trimming: 1 base; J trimming: 4 bases; junction bases outside the gene matches: 11. CDR3 sequence reads: CASGLASRAGGPYEQYF. CDR3 sequence (DNA): TGTGCTAGTGGTTTGGCCTCCAGAGCGGGGGGACCATACGAGCAGTACTTC.

The gene calls are TRBV5-4 and TRBJ2-2; D may be TRBD1 (5 bases). Per the germline V gene, CDR1 is SGHNT and CDR2 is YYREEE (reference sequence). V gave up 0 bases and J gave up 6 bases, with 12 bases separating them. The CDR3 is 15 amino acids. This chain's CDR3 is CASSLGGRVAGELFF. The CDR3, as DNA: TGTGCCAGCAGCTTGGGTGGCAGGGTGGCCGGGGAGCTGTTTTTT.

The CDR3 nucleotides read TGTGCCAGTAGTATAGCCACCGGGGGTTTTTACGAAAAACTGTTTTTT. This codes for CASSIATGGFYEKLFF. The gene calls are TRBV19 and TRBJ1-4; TRBD1 is a possible D gene (5 bases). Trimming took 1 base from V and 8 from J, leaving 17 bases between them. The germline gives CDR1 LNHDA, CDR2 SQIVND (reference sequence). The CDR3 covers 16 residues.

This clone came up once. The V gene is TRBV7-9, the J gene TRBJ2-7; 7 bases fit TRBD1. CDR1 and CDR2 from the germline V gene are SEHNR and FQNEAQ (reference sequence). J was trimmed by 4 bases and V by 5 bases; bases with no gene match: 8. CDR3 size: 14 residues. The CDR3 is CASSDDRADYEQYF. In DNA form, the CDR3 reads TGTGCCAGCAGCGACGACAGGGCGGATTACGAGCAGTACTTC.

This chain connects TRBV5-1 to TRBJ2-1, with 8 bases lining up with TRBD1. Germline-derived CDR1 and CDR2 are SGHRS and YFSETQ. The CDR3 sequence is 15 residues long. Trimming cost V 4 bases and J 8 bases; bases outside gene matches: 11. CDR3 sequence (DNA): TGCGCCAGCAGCGGCCAGGGGGCCGGTATCGATGAGCAGTTCTTC. This translates into CASSGQGAGIDEQFF.